Listed here is a single T cell receptor beta chain. The data were taken from a study of blood T cell repertoires in COVID-19. Produced via immunoSEQ multiplex PCR; TCRdb's table is partial and in-frame only. The sample includes 250,000 or so clones, around 83% seen only once; the top ten take more than 6.5%. Those who participated ranged in age from roughly 18 to 89 years and resided in about two dozen US areas. Participants' reported clinical history set cohort assignment. With V trimmed by 2 bases and J by 15 bases, 10 bases remained unmatched. Germline CDR1 SGDLS, CDR2 YYNGEE. The CDR3 is 13 residues long.

The clonotype was recovered from a woman in her fifties or sixties who had been exposed to COVID-19. V gene TRBV9 combines with J gene TRBJ1-4, with 7 positions matching TRBD1. Sequences were obtained from PBMCs or T cells enriched from blood (not recorded which). CDR3 sequence: CASSVTGRNELFF. CDR3 DNA: TGTGCCAGCAGCGTGACAGGGCGCAATGAATTGTTTTTT.